These T cell receptor beta chains were read from a single sample in a study of OX40 agonist ivuxolimab in advanced cancers. Produced via immunoSEQ multiplex PCR; TCRdb's table is partial and in-frame only. The sample records approximately 67,000 clones, 75% to 90% being singletons. Sequencing was performed on CD4+ or CD8+ T cells sorted from blood, taken in a trial of the OX40 agonist ivuxolimab. The receptors shown here come from an adult with an advanced solid tumor such as melanoma, head and neck, liver or kidney cancer. Each CDR3 is given without its conserved first and last residue.

V gene	CDR3 protein
TRBV6-5	ASSYSAGVTYEQY
TRBV27	ASSLFGHGEKLF
TRBV25-1	ASSGTMTREQF
TRBV6-5	ATGISNQPQH
TRBV2	ASRESPGGYNEQF
TRBV27	ASSSSGRGEQF
TRBV7-6	ASSLARGGRRAF
TRBV5-1	ASTQGAVTDTQY
TRBV7-2	ASSLRSGRARNEQF
TRBV11-3	ASSPSLAGGPIGEQF
TRBV10-3	ASGGGPYEQY
TRBV5-4	ASSSLSGTYNEQF
TRBV5-4	ASSLDGYEQY
TRBV7-9	ASSFGSLKF
TRBV7-8	ASSLASSRGQGSYEQY
TRBV2	ASSVGLAGGYTNYNEQF
TRBV7-7	ASSPDAGTQY
TRBV6-5	ASSYSRTSAAETQY
TRBV11-2	ASSLAALNTEAF
TRBV28	ASRTDLYNEQF
TRBV19	ASSIEALEFNEQF
TRBV5-1	ASSLEADTQY
TRBV15	ATSSRVSGDT
TRBV4-1	ASSQGTTSGNPDTQY
TRBV27	ASSLSSNVRQY
TRBV29-1	SVDTLGGQETQY
TRBV19	ASSPTGTSSFNTGELF
TRBV28	ASSSTRGTREKLF
TRBV14	ASSQDFSGLQY
TRBV7-2	ASSLARTGGSYEQY
TRBV29-1	SGLPMQPQH
TRBV19	ASNLGTEYQETQY
TRBV19	ASSIVIWENIQY
TRBV6-4	ASSAFNTGELF
TRBV28	ASSEAGGYGYT
TRBV7-2	ASSLGQGTGELF
TRBV19	ASREGGHADTQY
TRBV2	ASSEAGTVYEQY
TRBV5-4	ASSLDGSSYNEQF
TRBV7-2	ASSLRGGTNTEAF
TRBV10-3	ASRGEGNEKLF
TRBV7-2	ASSPWTGLNEQF
TRBV28	ASSRQSGIQY
TRBV11-2	ASSLLYEQY
TRBV18	ASSPLEGAAHYGYT
TRBV19	ASSIEGFAEQY
TRBV5-1	ASSTGLAGGSTYNEQF
TRBV6-5	ASSVGETQY
TRBV5-1	ASSSRLAGADTQY
TRBV30	AWRFRGQGRETQY
TRBV5-4	ASSTTGSTDTQY
TRBV10-2	ASSVKGKEQY
TRBV7-9	ASSSTGLNEKLF